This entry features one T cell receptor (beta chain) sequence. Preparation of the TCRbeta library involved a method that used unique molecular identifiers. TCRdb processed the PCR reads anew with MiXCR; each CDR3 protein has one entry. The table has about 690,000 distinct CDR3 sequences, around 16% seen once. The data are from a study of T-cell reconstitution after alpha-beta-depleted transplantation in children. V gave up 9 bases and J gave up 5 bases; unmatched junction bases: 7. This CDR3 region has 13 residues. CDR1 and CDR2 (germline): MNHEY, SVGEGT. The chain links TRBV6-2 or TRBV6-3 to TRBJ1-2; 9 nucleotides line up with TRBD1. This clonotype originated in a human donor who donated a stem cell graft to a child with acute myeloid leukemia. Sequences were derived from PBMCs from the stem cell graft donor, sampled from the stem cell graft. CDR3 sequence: CASQTGTGYGYTF. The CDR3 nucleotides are TGTGCCAGTCAAACGGGGACAGGGTATGGCTACACCTTC.